This T cell receptor beta chain was obtained from a study of blood T cell repertoires in COVID-19 (dated by TCRdb to the early 2020s). For the wider study: Samples from collaborators originated in the United States, Italy and Spain and spanned both the acute and convalescent phases of COVID-19. The material from the prospective study consisted of cDNA or gDNA derived from T cells, B-cell-depleted T cells, or PBMCs. Deeply sampled blood TCRbeta repertoires from subjects exposed to, actively infected with, or recovered from COVID-19 were included in the dataset. The repertoires were made available in a free public database intended to serve as a resource for research on the immune response to SARS-CoV-2. The samples were drawn from two sources: the first 160 participants of the ongoing ImmuneRACE study, and over 950 subjects contributed by 6 global collaborators. The sample metadata nearly always contained a de-identified subject ID, COVID-19 status, age in years and sex. Where available, HLA class I and class II types were obtained from metadata supplied by the sample provider rather than from assay-based typing.

TCRbeta CDR3 regions were amplified from genomic DNA using the immunoSEQ Assay, a bias-controlled multiplex PCR. In the source study's methods: The number of nucleated cells in each sample was estimated from the amplification of reference gene primers within the assay. Sequence reads were collapsed and filtered to measure the absolute abundance of every unique TCRbeta CDR3 rearrangement. Productive Simpson clonality was computed per sample as the square root of Simpson's diversity index over productive rearrangements. TCRdb obtained this table from immuneACCESS and retained in-frame rearrangements with V and J assigned. These tables miss some clones; where compared with another copy, unresolved V genes account for less than half of the shortfall, and the remainder is unexplained. Clonal size and the V and J genes are those of that table, whereas D and trimming came from the DNA. The sample data list some 300,000 clones, and roughly 86% of these were observed just once. The ten largest clones take up roughly 2.9% of the sample.

About this clone: It has no known antigen specificity. The sample holds no much larger clone one base away, and base qualities are not on file.

Participants in the prospective study were enrolled through a virtual design, were aged roughly 18 to 100 years, and lived in 20 to 30 United States geographic areas. Cohort assignment in the prospective study relied on participant-reported clinical history from a screening survey and a study questionnaire. Exposed participants were defined as having been in contact with someone with a PCR-confirmed or clinician-diagnosed COVID-19 case within 2 weeks of study entry. Mobile phlebotomists in the prospective study collected whole blood, serum and a nasopharyngeal or oropharyngeal swab from every participant. Participants in the prospective study had the option to provide additional blood draws and questionnaires over an approximately 2-month period. Blood samples from the prospective study were shipped frozen or at room temperature prior to DNA extraction. Overall study results and their limits: How much clinical and demographic metadata was included differed by source and by participant, and the metadata was provided uncurated.

V is cut back by 3 bases and J by 4 bases, with 10 bases in the junction unmatched. CDR1 and CDR2, per the germline V gene, are KGHSH and LQKENI. Counted from cysteine to phenylalanine, this CDR3 has 16 amino acids. Solely the CDR3 DNA is kept, with 48 bases framed from the first base. The sequence joins TRBV18 to TRBJ1-2, with 8 junctional bases fitting TRBD1. The sequence derives from a woman aged 45 to 65 who had been exposed to COVID-19. Sequenced input: PBMCs or T cells enriched from blood (not recorded which). In nucleotide form, the sequence is TGTGCCAGCTCACCCCACGGCAGGGGGCTCGTCTATGGCTACACCTTC. Its translation is CASSPHGRGLVYGYTF.